This T cell receptor beta chain was profiled in a study of T cells in Graves' hyperthyroidism and ophthalmopathy (dated 2019 in TCRdb). In terms of the full investigation: Peripheral blood was sampled at the time of initial diagnosis, prior to any treatment. A discovery cohort of roughly 96 patients, roughly 45 with Graves' ophthalmopathy and about 60 with stable Graves' hyperthyroidism, was used to find distinguishing TCR V-J signatures. Prospective prediction of ophthalmopathy was tested in an independent validation cohort of approximately 18 hyperthyroidism patients and some 17 patients who later progressed to ophthalmopathy. For training and testing, the roughly 100 patients in the discovery cohort were randomly divided in a 7:3 ratio. In addition, the study compared T-cell repertoires in thyroid tissue and in blood from six Graves' hyperthyroidism patients. Once sampling was done, hyperthyroidism patients were given methimazole at a starting dose of 30 mg daily, whereas ophthalmopathy patients were given high-dose intravenous methylprednisolone. TCR Vbeta CDR3 sequencing of fewer than 150 peripheral blood samples (roughly 43 ophthalmopathy, over 70 hyperthyroidism and some 17 progressor patients) is reported in the paper. Broader findings and caveats from the paper: In validation, progression to ophthalmopathy was predicted by the model with approximately 67% sensitivity and under 85% specificity, a median of approximately 6.5 months before onset. Ophthalmopathy was separated from stable hyperthyroidism by a 13 V-J signature model, with roughly 88% sensitivity and 81% to 82% specificity obtained in cross-validation and 80%/75% obtained in testing. Most expanded thyroid clonotypes (frequency above 0.001) were also detected in blood, suggesting blood repertoires may reflect thyroid immune responses. No statistical method was used to fix the sample size in advance, and group allocation was not hidden from the investigators.

A patient counted as having stable Graves' hyperthyroidism if no progression to ophthalmopathy occurred over 18 months of follow-up. The hyperthyroidism patients were between 18 and 65 years old and newly diagnosed, with a disease duration of less than 2 months. Any patient with an uncontrolled infection, another autoimmune disease, pregnancy or lactation was excluded. Diagnoses were based on clinical symptoms, serum thyroxine and TRAb, thyroid ultrasound and orbital computed tomography. PBMCs were separated from roughly 10 ml of fresh peripheral blood using Ficoll-Paque density gradient centrifugation. Total RNA was extracted with Trizol reagent, and quality was checked on an Agilent 2100 Bioanalyzer. This clonotype was seen many times. What antigen it recognizes has not been identified. Nothing much larger sits one base from this clone, and base qualities are not available. V is cut back by 4 bases and J by 8 bases, with 15 bases in the junction unmatched. Reading the germline V gene gives CDR1 MDHEN and CDR2 SYDVKM. Inclusive of the bounding cysteine and phenylalanine, the CDR3 is 16 residues long. Only CDR3 DNA remains: 48 bases, in frame from the first base.

TCR beta CDR3 regions were amplified from RNA transcripts. The first round of RT-PCR for the TCR CDR3 was performed with the HTBI primer set and the Qiagen OneStep RT-PCR kit. The libraries were constructed in a second round of multiplex PCR and then size-selected and purified. Sequencing of the libraries was done on an Illumina HiSeq2000 using paired-end 100 bp reads. Processing in the source paper ran as follows. SOAPnuke was used to process the raw data, throwing out any read that contained adapters or uncalled bases, had a mean Phred below 15, or lacked an exact constant-primer or identifier match. COPE v1.2.5 was used to merge the high-quality paired reads, and each unique nucleotide sequence was defined as a clonotype. MiTCR v1.1 was used to align the clonotypes against IMGT TRBV, TRBD and TRBJ reference segments. Analysis was restricted to V-J combinations with a frequency above 0.0001, which covered 99.2% of repertoires. A TCS score was defined as the ratio of F50 (clonal expansion) to E x V (chaos), with BLOSUM62-based TCRdist applied between CDR3 peptides within each V-J. Welch's t-statistics and random forest reduced 500 to 550 V-J features to about 12, which were used in a naive Bayes classifier (R e1071). TCRdb applied fastp at Q25 and MiXCR to the public reads, then kept only in-frame beta chains. Under each unique CDR3 protein, matching rows form one entry showing the most common genes and DNA. The V and J calls here are based on TCRdb, not the publication. This sample has 550,000 to 650,000 distinct CDR3 sequences in its table, and 14% of those were observed once. The top ten hold approximately 15% of the sample.

The sample taken for sequencing was blood. This clonotype originated in a woman aged 40-49 years with Graves' hyperthyroidism. The sequence joins TRBV28 to TRBJ1-1; 8 bases in the middle match TRBD1. The DNA sequence is given as TGTGCCAGCAGTTCATATGGACAGGGAATGTTTGGAGAAGCTTTCTTT. This encodes CASSSYGQGMFGEAFF. When the CDR3 is completed using the reference TRBV28 and TRBJ1-1 genes on either side, the full variable domain is DVKVTQSSRYLVKRTGEKVFLECVQDMDHENMFWYRQDPGLGLRLIYFSYDVKMKEKGDIPEGYSVSREKKERFSLILESASTNQTSMYLCASSSYGQGMFGEAFFGQGTRLTVV.